This T cell receptor beta chain was identified in a study of patients and donors after allogeneic stem cell transplantation. TCRdb reanalysed the RT-PCR reads using MiXCR and keeps one entry per CDR3 protein. This sample yields 200,000 to 250,000 distinct CDR3 sequences, of which roughly 13% are seen a single time; approximately 10% belongs to the top ten. This clonotype was seen only a few times. The CDR3 runs to 14 residues. Trimming shortened V by 3 bases and J by 5 bases, and 14 bases separated the two germline ends. Germline assignment: CDR1 DFQATT and CDR2 SNEGSKA (reference sequence). This rearrangement joins TRBV20-1 to TRBJ2-1, with a tentative D call TRBD1 (7 bases). The sequenced sample consisted of blood, either unsorted or a sorted T cell fraction (not recorded which). The source of this sequence is a human donor who was either an allogeneic HSCT recipient or a stem cell or donor lymphocyte infusion donor (not recorded which). It is not recorded whose cells these are; they may come from a transplant donor. The CDR3 is CSASPGGTDNEQFF. DNA for the CDR3: TGCAGTGCTAGTCCGGGCGGGACAGACAATGAGCAGTTCTTC.